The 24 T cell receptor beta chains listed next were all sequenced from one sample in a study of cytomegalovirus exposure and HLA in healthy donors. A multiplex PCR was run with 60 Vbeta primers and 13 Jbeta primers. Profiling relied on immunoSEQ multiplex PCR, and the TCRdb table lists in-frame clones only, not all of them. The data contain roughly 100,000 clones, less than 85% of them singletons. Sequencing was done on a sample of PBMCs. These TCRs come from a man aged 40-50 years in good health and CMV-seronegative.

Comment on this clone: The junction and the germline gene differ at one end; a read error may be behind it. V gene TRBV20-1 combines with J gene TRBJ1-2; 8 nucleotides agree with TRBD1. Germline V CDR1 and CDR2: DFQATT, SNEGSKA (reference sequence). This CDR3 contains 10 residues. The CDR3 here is CSAGTGGFTF. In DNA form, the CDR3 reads TGCAGTGCTGGGACAGGCGGCTTCACCTTC.

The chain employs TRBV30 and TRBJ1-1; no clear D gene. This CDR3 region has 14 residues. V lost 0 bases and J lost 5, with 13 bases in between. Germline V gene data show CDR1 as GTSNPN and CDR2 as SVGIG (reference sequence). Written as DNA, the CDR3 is TGTGCCTGGAGTGTACCTTTCGGTCGGACTGAAGCTTTCTTT. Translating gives CAWSVPFGRTEAFF.

CDR3 protein: CASSGGGAGDGTDTQYF. CDR3 coding DNA: TGTGCCAGCAGTGGGGGTGGAGCGGGTGATGGCACAGATACGCAGTATTTT. The chain uses TRBV2 and TRBJ2-3; a weak D match, TRBD2 (6 bases). The CDR3 spans 17 residues. Trimming took 4 bases from V and 1 from J, leaving 18 bases between them. The V gene's germline CDR1 is SNHLY and CDR2 FYNNEI.

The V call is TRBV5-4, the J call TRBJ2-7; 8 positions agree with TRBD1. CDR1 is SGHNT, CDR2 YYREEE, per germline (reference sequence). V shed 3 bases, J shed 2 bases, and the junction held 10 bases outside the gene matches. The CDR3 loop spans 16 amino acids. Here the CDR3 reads CASSSDRAMPTYEQYF. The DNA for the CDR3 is TGTGCCAGCAGCTCGGACAGGGCCATGCCCACCTACGAGCAGTACTTC. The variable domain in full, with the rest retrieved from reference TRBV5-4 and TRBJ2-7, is ETGVTQSPTHLIKTRGQQVTLRCSSQSGHNTVSWYQQALGQGPQFIFQYYREEENGRGNFPPRFSGLQFPNYSSELNVNALELDDSALYLCASSSDRAMPTYEQYFGPGTRLTVT.

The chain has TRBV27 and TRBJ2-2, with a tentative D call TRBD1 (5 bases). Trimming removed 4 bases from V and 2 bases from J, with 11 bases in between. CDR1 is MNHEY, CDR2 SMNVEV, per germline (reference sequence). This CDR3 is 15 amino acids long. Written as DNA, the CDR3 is TGTGCCAGCAGTTCCGACAGACTCAACACCGGGGAGCTGTTTTTT. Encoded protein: CASSSDRLNTGELFF.

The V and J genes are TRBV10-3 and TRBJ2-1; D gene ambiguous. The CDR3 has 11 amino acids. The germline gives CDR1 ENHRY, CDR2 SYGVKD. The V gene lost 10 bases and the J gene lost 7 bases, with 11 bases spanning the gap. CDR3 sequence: CATAWSNEQFF. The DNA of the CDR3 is TGTGCCACCGCGTGGTCAAATGAGCAGTTCTTC.

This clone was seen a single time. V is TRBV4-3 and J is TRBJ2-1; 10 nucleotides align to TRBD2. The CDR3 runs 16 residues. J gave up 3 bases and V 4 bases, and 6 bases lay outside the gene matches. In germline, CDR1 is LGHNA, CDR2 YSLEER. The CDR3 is CASSPRASGGYNEQFF. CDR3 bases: TGCGCCAGCAGCCCAAGGGCTAGCGGGGGCTACAATGAGCAGTTCTTC.

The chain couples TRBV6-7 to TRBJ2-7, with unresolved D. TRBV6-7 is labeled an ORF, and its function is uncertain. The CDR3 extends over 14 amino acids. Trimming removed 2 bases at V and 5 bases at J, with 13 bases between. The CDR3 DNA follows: TGTGCCAGCAGTTACGGCAGCGAGAGACACGAGCAGTACTTC. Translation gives CASSYGSERHEQYF.

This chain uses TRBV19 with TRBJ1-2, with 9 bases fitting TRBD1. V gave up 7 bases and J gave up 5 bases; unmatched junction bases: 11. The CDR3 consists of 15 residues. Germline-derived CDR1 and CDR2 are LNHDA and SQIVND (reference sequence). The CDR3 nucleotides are TGTGCCAGTAATCCAGGAAGACAGGGGGTATATGGCTACACCTTC. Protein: CASNPGRQGVYGYTF.

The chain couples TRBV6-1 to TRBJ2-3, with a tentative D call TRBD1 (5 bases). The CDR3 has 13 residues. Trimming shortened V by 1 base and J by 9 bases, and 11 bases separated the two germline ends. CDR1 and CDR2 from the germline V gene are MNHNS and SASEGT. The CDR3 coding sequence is TGTGCCAGCAGTGAAGTGGGGCCAGGGACGCAGTATTTT. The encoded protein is CASSEVGPGTQYF.

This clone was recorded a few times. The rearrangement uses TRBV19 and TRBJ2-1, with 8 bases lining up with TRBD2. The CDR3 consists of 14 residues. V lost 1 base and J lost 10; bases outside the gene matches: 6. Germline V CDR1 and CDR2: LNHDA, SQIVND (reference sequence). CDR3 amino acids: CASSIAGGAAEQFF. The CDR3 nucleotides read TGTGCCAGTAGTATAGCCGGGGGGGCAGCCGAGCAGTTCTTC.

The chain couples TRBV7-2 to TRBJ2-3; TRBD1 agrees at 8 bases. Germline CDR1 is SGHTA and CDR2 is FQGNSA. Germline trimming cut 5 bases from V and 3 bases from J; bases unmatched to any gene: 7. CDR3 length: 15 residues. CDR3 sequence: CASSPRTGRTDTQYF. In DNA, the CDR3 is TGTGCCAGCAGCCCGCGGACAGGGCGGACAGATACGCAGTATTTT.

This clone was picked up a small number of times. CDR3 DNA sequence: TGCGCCAGCAGCGAGGTGCTCTCTGGAAACACCATATATTTT. Amino acid sequence: CASSEVLSGNTIYF. V is TRBV5-1 and J is TRBJ1-3; D unresolved. V was shortened by 4 bases and J by 0 bases, with 8 bases between the two germline ends. CDR3 length equals 14 residues. CDR1 and CDR2 from the germline V gene are SGHRS and YFSETQ. Together with reference TRBV5-1 and TRBJ1-3, the CDR3 gives the full variable domain: KAGVTQTPRYLIKTRGQQVTLSCSPISGHRSVSWYQQTPGQGLQFLFEYFSETQRNKGNFPGRFSGRQFSNSRSEMNVSTLELGDSALYLCASSEVLSGNTIYFGEGSWLTVV.

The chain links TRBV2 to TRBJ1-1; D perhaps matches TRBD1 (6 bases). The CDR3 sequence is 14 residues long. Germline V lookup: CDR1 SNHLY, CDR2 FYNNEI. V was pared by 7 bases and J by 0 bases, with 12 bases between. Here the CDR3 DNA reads TGTGCCAGCAAGTGGGGGGGGCTGAACACTGAAGCTTTCTTT. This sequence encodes CASKWGGLNTEAFF.

The CDR3 protein is CASSPTGSNTEAFF. CDR3 nucleotides: TGTGCCAGCTCACCGACAGGATCGAACACTGAAGCTTTCTTT. The genes are TRBV18 and TRBJ1-1; TRBD1 is a possible D gene (6 bases). The CDR3 consists of 14 residues. Germline V gene lookup returns CDR1 KGHSH and CDR2 LQKENI. V lost 3 bases and J 1 base, leaving 9 bases between the germline ends.

The CDR3 bases are TGTGCCAGCAGCTTCCGGGACAGGGGTATCTATGGCTACACCTTC. It codes for CASSFRDRGIYGYTF. The rearrangement uses TRBV7-9 and TRBJ1-2; 10 nucleotides line up with TRBD1. J lost 4 bases, V lost 3 bases, and 5 bases had no gene match. CDR1 and CDR2 (germline): SEHNR, FQNEAQ (reference sequence). The CDR3 has 15 amino acids.

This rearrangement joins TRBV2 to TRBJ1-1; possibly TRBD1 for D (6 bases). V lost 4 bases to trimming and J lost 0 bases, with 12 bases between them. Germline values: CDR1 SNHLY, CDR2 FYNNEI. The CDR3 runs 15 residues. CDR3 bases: TGTGCCAGCAGTGTAAACAGGGTTATGAACACTGAAGCTTTCTTT. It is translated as CASSVNRVMNTEAFF. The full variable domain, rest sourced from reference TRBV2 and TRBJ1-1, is EPEVTQTPSHQVTQMGQEVILRCVPISNHLYFYWYRQILGQKVEFLVSFYNNEISEKSEIFDDQFSVERPDGSNFTLKIRSTKLEDSAMYFCASSVNRVMNTEAFFGQGTRLTVV.

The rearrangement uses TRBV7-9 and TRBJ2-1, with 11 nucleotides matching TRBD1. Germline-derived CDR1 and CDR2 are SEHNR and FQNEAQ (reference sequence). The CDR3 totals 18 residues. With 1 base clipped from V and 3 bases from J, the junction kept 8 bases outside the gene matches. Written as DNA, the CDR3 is TGTGCCAGCAGCTTAGGTTTCCGGACAGGGGGCTTCTACAATGAGCAGTTCTTC. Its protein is CASSLGFRTGGFYNEQFF.

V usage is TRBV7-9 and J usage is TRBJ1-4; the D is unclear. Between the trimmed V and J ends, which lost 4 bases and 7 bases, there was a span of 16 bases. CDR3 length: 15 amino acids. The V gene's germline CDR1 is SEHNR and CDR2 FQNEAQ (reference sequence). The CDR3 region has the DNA TGTGCCAGCAGCTCAGTCCCGGGTCTTGGTGAAAAACTGTTTTTT. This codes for CASSSVPGLGEKLFF.

The CDR3 DNA sequence: TGTGCCAGCTCGGACAGGGAAGACAGTGGGCAGTACTTC. Its protein is CASSDREDSGQYF. The rearrangement uses TRBV25-1 and TRBJ2-7; 8 nucleotides agree with TRBD1. In germline, CDR1 is MGHDK, CDR2 SYGVNS. The CDR3 is 13 amino acids. The ends lost 8 bases at V and 9 bases at J; junction bases unmatched: 12.

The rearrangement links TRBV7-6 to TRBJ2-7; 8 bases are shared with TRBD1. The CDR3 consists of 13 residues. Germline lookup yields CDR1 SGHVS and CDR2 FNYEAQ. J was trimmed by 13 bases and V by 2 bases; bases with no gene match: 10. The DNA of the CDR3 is TGTGCCAGCAGCTTAACCGGACAGGGTTCCCCCTACTTC. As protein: CASSLTGQGSPYF.

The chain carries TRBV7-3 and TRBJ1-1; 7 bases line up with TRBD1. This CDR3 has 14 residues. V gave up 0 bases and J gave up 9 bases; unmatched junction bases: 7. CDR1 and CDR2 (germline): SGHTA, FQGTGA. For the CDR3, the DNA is TGTGCCAGCAGCTTAACGGGTTCGACAGGGAAAGCTTTCTTT. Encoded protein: CASSLTGSTGKAFF.

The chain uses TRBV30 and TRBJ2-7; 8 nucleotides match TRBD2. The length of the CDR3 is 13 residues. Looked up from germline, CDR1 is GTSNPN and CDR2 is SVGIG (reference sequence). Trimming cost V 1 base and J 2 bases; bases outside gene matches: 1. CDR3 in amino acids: CAWSAGGPYEQYF. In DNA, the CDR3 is TGTGCCTGGAGTGCGGGGGGGCCCTACGAGCAGTACTTC.

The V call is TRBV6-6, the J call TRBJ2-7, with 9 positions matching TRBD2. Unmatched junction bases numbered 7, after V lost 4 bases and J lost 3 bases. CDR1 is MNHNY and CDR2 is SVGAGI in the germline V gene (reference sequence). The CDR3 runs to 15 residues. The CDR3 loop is CASSFLSGGNYEQYF. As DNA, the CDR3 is TGTGCCAGCAGTTTCTTAAGCGGGGGGAACTACGAGCAGTACTTC.